The 24 T cell receptor beta chains reported below all come from one sample, sequenced in a study of cytomegalovirus exposure and HLA in healthy donors. Both 60 Vbeta primers and 13 Jbeta primers went into the PCR. The protocol was immunoSEQ multiplex PCR, while the TCRdb copy is restricted to in-frame clones and leaves out a portion. Of about 180,000 clones listed, 80% to 85% are singletons. Sequencing was carried out using PBMCs. Source of these receptors: a woman between 25 and 40 years old in good health and CMV-seronegative.

This chain joins TRBV7-9 and TRBJ2-7; the match to TRBD2 covers 8 bases. Germline assignment: CDR1 SEHNR and CDR2 FQNEAQ (reference sequence). The trim removed 10 bases at V and 7 bases at J, leaving 15 bases unmatched. There are 14 residues in the CDR3. CDR3: CAIVPRAGAVEQYF. As DNA, the CDR3 is TGTGCCATAGTCCCGAGAGCGGGAGCCGTAGAGCAGTACTTC.

The chain recombines TRBV9 with TRBJ1-6; D uncertain. This CDR3 has 14 amino acids. The germline V gene has CDR1 SGDLS and CDR2 YYNGEE. The V end was cut by 4 bases, the J end by 0 bases, with 5 bases between. This CDR3 reads CASSPSSYNSPLHF. CDR3 in DNA: TGTGCCAGCAGCCCCTCCTCCTATAATTCACCCCTCCACTTT.

This chain joins TRBV5-4 and TRBJ2-1, with TRBD2 matching over 9 bases. Trimming removed 1 base from V and 4 bases from J; junction bases left unmatched: 3. The CDR3 spans 15 residues. From germline, CDR1 is SGHNT and CDR2 YYREEE (reference sequence). In nucleotides, the CDR3 is TGTGCCAGCAGCTTGACCAGCGGGGGGTACAATGAGCAGTTCTTC. Translation gives CASSLTSGGYNEQFF.

The rearrangement joins TRBV11-2 to TRBJ2-7; 8 bases are a match to TRBD2. Per the germline V gene, CDR1 is SGHAT and CDR2 is FQNNGV. V was pared by 2 bases and J by 4 bases, with 7 bases of the junction left unmatched. The CDR3 totals 15 residues. The CDR3 region has the DNA TGTGCCAGCAGCTTAATTAGCGGGATTATATACGAGCAGTACTTC. The encoded protein is CASSLISGIIYEQYF.

This chain links TRBV7-3 with TRBJ1-2, with D perhaps TRBD1 (5 bases). This CDR3 has 14 residues. The V gene's germline CDR1 is SGHTA and CDR2 FQGTGA. V dropped 5 bases and J dropped 0 bases, with 10 bases sitting between them. The CDR3 coding sequence is TGTGCCAGCAGCCCGACAGCCACTAACTATGGCTACACCTTC. Amino acid sequence: CASSPTATNYGYTF.

The genes are TRBV11-2 and TRBJ1-1, with D perhaps TRBD1 (5 bases). The CDR3 sequence is 15 residues long. CDR1 is SGHAT and CDR2 is FQNNGV in the germline V gene. Trimming removed 3 bases at V and 4 bases at J, with 15 bases between. CDR3 nucleotides: TGTGCCAGCAGCTTCAGTGGAGGGGAGGCCACTGAAGCTTTCTTT. It specifies CASSFSGGEATEAFF.

The J gene is TRBJ1-1, the V gene TRBV6-5; tentatively, D is TRBD1 (5 bases). Trimming removed 6 bases at V and 11 bases at J, with 22 bases between. Germline V gives CDR1 MNHEY, CDR2 SVGAGI. This CDR3 spans 14 amino acids. CDR3 residues: CASRSTDKRLKAFF. CDR3 DNA: TGTGCCAGCAGGTCTACGGACAAACGCCTGAAGGCTTTCTTT.

This clone has only a few counts. The J gene is TRBJ1-5, the V gene TRBV4-3; perhaps TRBD1 as D (5 bases). CDR1 and CDR2 from the germline V gene are LGHNA and YSLEER. This CDR3 spans 15 amino acids. V gave up 0 bases and J gave up 7 bases, with 13 bases separating them. This chain's CDR3 is CASSQDRFGGQPQHF. CDR3 coding DNA: TGCGCCAGCAGCCAAGACAGGTTCGGGGGGCAGCCCCAGCATTTT.

DNA for the CDR3: TGTGCCAGCAGCTTGACAGGGAACGAGCAGTACTTC. Amino acids: CASSLTGNEQYF. The rearrangement links TRBV5-4 to TRBJ2-7; weak D call: TRBD1 (6 bases). From germline, CDR1 is SGHNT and CDR2 YYREEE (reference sequence). The V gene lost 1 base and the J gene lost 5 bases, with 7 bases spanning the gap. The CDR3 has 12 residues.

This clone was detected only a few times. In DNA form, the CDR3 reads TGTGCCAGTAGTATTGGATTGGGACAGGCAACTAATGAAAAACTGTTTTTT. Amino acid sequence: CASSIGLGQATNEKLFF. The J gene is TRBJ1-4, the V gene TRBV19; TRBD1 agrees at 8 bases. CDR3 length: 17 amino acids. V gave up 3 bases and J gave up 0 bases; unmatched junction bases: 6. Germline V gene data show CDR1 as LNHDA and CDR2 as SQIVND (reference sequence).

The chain uses TRBV19 and TRBJ2-7; 8 nucleotides align to TRBD1. The germline CDR1 and CDR2 sequences are LNHDA and SQIVND (reference sequence). V dropped 3 bases and J dropped 3; count of bases not matched to a gene: 13. The CDR3 contains 17 residues. The CDR3 DNA follows: TGTGCCAGTAGTATTGGGGGAACCGGGACAGGTTTCTACGAGCAGTACTTC. Protein sequence: CASSIGGTGTGFYEQYF.

As for this clone: Other DNA sequences in this specimen translate into the identical CDR3. The chain combines TRBV27 with TRBJ2-7; 7 bases map to TRBD1. CDR3 length: 13 amino acids. Losses at the gene ends were 3 bases for V and 4 bases for J; bases not matched to a gene: 3. The germline gives CDR1 MNHEY, CDR2 SMNVEV (reference sequence). For the CDR3, the DNA is TGTGCCAGCAGTTTGGGACAGTCATACGAGCAGTACTTC. Protein sequence: CASSLGQSYEQYF.

The chain joins TRBV19 to TRBJ1-1; weak D call: TRBD1 (5 bases). CDR1 is LNHDA and CDR2 is SQIVND in the germline V gene (reference sequence). The CDR3 has 12 amino acids. The V end was cut by 4 bases, the J end by 9 bases, with 12 bases between. The CDR3 protein is CASSTLVGQAFF. In DNA form, the CDR3 reads TGTGCCAGTAGTACCCTCGTGGGGCAAGCTTTCTTT.

This sequence joins TRBV9 and TRBJ2-3; 9 positions match TRBD2. The CDR3 is 16 amino acids. The V gene's germline CDR1 is SGDLS and CDR2 YYNGEE. Trimming took 7 bases from V and 0 from J; bases not matched to a gene: 9. DNA of the CDR3: TGTGCCAGCGATAGCGGGGGAACTCCTAGCACAGATACGCAGTATTTT. Translating gives CASDSGGTPSTDTQYF.

This clone was detected only once. This chain joins TRBV10-3 and TRBJ2-5; tentatively, D is TRBD1 (6 bases). V was clipped by 6 bases and J by 2 bases, with 7 bases between them. The V gene's germline CDR1 is ENHRY and CDR2 SYGVKD. This CDR3 has 12 residues. The CDR3 nucleotides read TGTGCCATCAGGCAGGGGCAAGAGACCCAGTACTTC. Translating it yields CAIRQGQETQYF.

Remarks on this clone: Different DNA sequences within this sample yield the same CDR3. This chain joins TRBV5-8 and TRBJ2-2; 13 nucleotides agree with TRBD2. Germline-derived CDR1 and CDR2 are SGHTS and YDEGEE. The CDR3 has 18 residues. V lost 4 bases and J lost 4; bases outside the gene matches: 10. CDR3 sequence reads: CASSRRTSGRGGTGELFF. The CDR3 DNA follows: TGTGCCAGCAGCCGCAGGACTAGCGGGAGAGGTGGCACCGGGGAGCTGTTTTTT.

In regard to this clone: Other nucleotide sequences from this sample produce the same CDR3. This chain joins TRBV2 and TRBJ2-7, with D possibly matching TRBD1 (6 bases). CDR3 length: 15 residues. Trimming removed 4 bases from V and 5 bases from J, with 18 bases in between. Per the germline V gene, CDR1 is SNHLY and CDR2 is FYNNEI. The CDR3: CASSGELQGIHEQYF. In DNA form, the CDR3 reads TGTGCCAGCAGTGGGGAGTTACAGGGTATCCACGAGCAGTACTTC.

The V gene is TRBV10-2, the J gene TRBJ2-7, with D perhaps matching TRBD2 (6 bases). The CDR3 is 11 residues long. Germline assignment: CDR1 WSHSY and CDR2 SAAADI. The V end was cut by 6 bases, the J end by 13 bases, with 16 bases between. The CDR3 nucleotides are TGCGCCAGCAGCAACGCTAGCGCCTCTTACTTC. It yields the protein CASSNASASYF.

The chain employs TRBV6-1 and TRBJ2-7, with a tentative D call TRBD1 (7 bases). This CDR3 is built from 15 residues. Deletions cut 8 bases from V and 5 bases from J, with 22 bases between. Germline assignment: CDR1 MNHNS and CDR2 SASEGT. In DNA, the CDR3 is TGTGCCAGCGGAGGGACAGACAGGGTGAACCACGAGCAGTACTTC. Protein product: CASGGTDRVNHEQYF.

The chain employs TRBV7-2 and TRBJ2-1; 7 bases fit TRBD2. The CDR3 extends over 15 amino acids. CDR1 and CDR2 from the germline V gene are SGHTA and FQGNSA. Trimming at V came to 5 bases and at J to 7 bases, leaving 11 bases not matched to a gene. CDR3 residues: CASSVRTRGVNEQFF. Written as DNA, the CDR3 is TGTGCCAGCAGCGTAAGGACTAGAGGGGTGAATGAGCAGTTCTTC.

V usage is TRBV9 and J usage is TRBJ1-2, with TRBD1 matching over 7 bases. CDR1 and CDR2 (germline): SGDLS, YYNGEE. The CDR3 is 15 amino acids. V shed 0 bases, J shed 2 bases, and the junction held 4 bases outside the gene matches. The CDR3, as DNA: TGTGCCAGCAGCGTAGCGTGGGGACAGAACTATGGCTACACCTTC. It specifies CASSVAWGQNYGYTF.

This clone was seen more than once but under ten times. The chain has TRBV25-1 and TRBJ2-1; 10 bases agree with TRBD1. Unmatched junction bases numbered 9, after V lost 9 bases and J lost 4 bases. This CDR3 comprises 15 residues. The germline CDR1 and CDR2 sequences are MGHDK and SYGVNS. The chain's CDR3 is CARGTGASSYNEQFF. CDR3 DNA sequence: TGTGCCAGAGGGACAGGGGCATCTTCTTACAATGAGCAGTTCTTC.

The chain combines TRBV7-9 with TRBJ1-1; tentatively, D is TRBD1 (6 bases). In germline, CDR1 is SEHNR, CDR2 FQNEAQ (reference sequence). This CDR3 is 16 amino acids long. V lost 3 bases and J lost 5, with 19 bases in between. The CDR3 region is CASSFDGGIGKTEAFF. CDR3 nucleotide sequence: TGTGCCAGCAGCTTCGATGGGGGCATTGGGAAGACTGAAGCTTTCTTT.

This sequence joins TRBV19 and TRBJ2-5, with 7 bases fitting TRBD1. The germline V gene has CDR1 LNHDA and CDR2 SQIVND (reference sequence). The V segment lost 4 bases and the J segment 3 bases; nucleotides outside the gene matches: 2. This CDR3 has 13 amino acids. The CDR3 sequence is CASSTGTEETQYF. CDR3 nucleotides: TGTGCCAGTAGTACAGGGACAGAAGAGACCCAGTACTTC.